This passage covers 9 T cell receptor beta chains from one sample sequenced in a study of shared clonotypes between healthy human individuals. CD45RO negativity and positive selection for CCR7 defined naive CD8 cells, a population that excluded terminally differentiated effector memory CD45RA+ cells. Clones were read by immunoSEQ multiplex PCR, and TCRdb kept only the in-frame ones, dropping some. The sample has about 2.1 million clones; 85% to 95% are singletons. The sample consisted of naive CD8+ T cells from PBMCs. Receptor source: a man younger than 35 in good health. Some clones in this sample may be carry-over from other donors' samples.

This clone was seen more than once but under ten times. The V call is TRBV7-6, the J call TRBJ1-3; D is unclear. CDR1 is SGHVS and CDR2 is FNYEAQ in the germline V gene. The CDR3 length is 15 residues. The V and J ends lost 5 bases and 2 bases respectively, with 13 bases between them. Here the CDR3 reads CASSTSLPPGNTIYF. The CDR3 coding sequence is TGTGCCAGCAGCACATCACTCCCGCCTGGAAACACCATATATTTT.

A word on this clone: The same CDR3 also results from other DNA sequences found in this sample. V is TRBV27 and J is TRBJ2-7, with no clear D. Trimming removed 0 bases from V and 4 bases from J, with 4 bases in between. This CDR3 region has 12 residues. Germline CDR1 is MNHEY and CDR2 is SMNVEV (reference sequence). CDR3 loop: CASSLSGYEQYF. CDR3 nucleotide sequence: TGTGCCAGCAGTTTATCTGGGTACGAGCAGTACTTC.

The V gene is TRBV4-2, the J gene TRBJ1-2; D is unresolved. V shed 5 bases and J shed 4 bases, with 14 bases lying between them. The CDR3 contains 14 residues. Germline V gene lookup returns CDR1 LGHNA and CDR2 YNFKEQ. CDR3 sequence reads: CASSFSGSAYGYTF. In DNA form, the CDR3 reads TGTGCCAGCAGCTTCAGCGGGTCCGCCTATGGCTACACCTTC.

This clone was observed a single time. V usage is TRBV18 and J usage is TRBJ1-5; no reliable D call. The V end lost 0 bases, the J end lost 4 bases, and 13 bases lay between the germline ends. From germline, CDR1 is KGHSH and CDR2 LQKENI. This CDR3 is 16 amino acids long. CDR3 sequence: CASSPPGGTSNQPQHF. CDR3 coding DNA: TGTGCCAGCTCACCACCTGGTGGTACCAGTAATCAGCCCCAGCATTTT.

The CDR3 is CASSGIGGQFF. CDR3 coding DNA: TGTGCCAGCAGCGGGATAGGAGGGCAGTTCTTC. The chain combines TRBV9 with TRBJ2-1, with D possibly matching TRBD2 (5 bases). In germline, CDR1 is SGDLS, CDR2 YYNGEE. The CDR3 spans 11 residues. With 3 bases removed from V and 12 bases from J, the gap between germline ends came to 10 bases.

As DNA, the CDR3 is TGTGCCAGCAGCCTCGGACAGGGTAACCCTAACTATGGCTACACCTTC. This encodes CASSLGQGNPNYGYTF. The rearrangement joins TRBV14 to TRBJ1-2, with 8 nucleotides matching TRBD1. The CDR3 is made up of 16 amino acids. Germline V CDR1 and CDR2: SGHDN, FVKESK. J was trimmed by 0 bases and V by 4 bases; bases with no gene match: 7.

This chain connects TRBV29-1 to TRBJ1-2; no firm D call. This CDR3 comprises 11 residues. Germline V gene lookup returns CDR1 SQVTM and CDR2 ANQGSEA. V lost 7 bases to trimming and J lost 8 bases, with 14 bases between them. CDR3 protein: CSGRAPGGYTF. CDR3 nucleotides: TGCAGCGGGCGGGCCCCGGGCGGCTACACCTTC.

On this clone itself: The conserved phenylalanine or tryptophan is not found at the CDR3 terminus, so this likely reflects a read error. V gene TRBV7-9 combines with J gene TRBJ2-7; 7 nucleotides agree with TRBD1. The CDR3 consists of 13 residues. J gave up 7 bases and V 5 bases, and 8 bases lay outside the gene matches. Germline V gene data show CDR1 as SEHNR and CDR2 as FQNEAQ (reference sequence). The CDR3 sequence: CASSLDRAREQYL. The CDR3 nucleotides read TGTGCCAGCAGCCTAGACAGGGCGAGGGAGCAGTACCTC.

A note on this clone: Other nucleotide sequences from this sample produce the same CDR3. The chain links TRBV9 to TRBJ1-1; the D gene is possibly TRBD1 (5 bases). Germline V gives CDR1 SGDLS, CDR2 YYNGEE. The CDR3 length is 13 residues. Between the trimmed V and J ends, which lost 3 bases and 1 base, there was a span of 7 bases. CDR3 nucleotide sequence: TGTGCCAGCAGCGCCGGACAGAACACTGAAGCTTTCTTT. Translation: CASSAGQNTEAFF.